This paragraph covers one TCR beta chain sequence. With a much larger clone just one base away, this may be a read error. J was trimmed by 5 bases and V by 5 bases; bases with no gene match: 7. The germline V gene encodes CDR1 ENHRY and CDR2 SYGVKD. The CDR3 extends over 15 amino acids. This entry is derived from a study of regulatory T cells in long-lasting Graves disease. The time point was: newly diagnosed GD, antithyroid drugs for less than 3 months. With RNA extracted from PBMCs as input, the TCR library was made. Relying on iRepertoire HTBI primers and Arm-PCR of CDR3 regions, the team built TCR beta libraries. Each CDR3 protein gets one entry after TCRdb re-called the multiplex PCR reads with MiXCR. The table records about 460,000 distinct CDR3 sequences, 14% of them present only once. The same sample was also used in a study of T cells in Graves' hyperthyroidism and ophthalmopathy. According to that study: First-round RT-PCR with HTBI primers amplified the TCR CDR3 region.

Sequences were derived from peripheral blood mononuclear cells (PBMCs), sampled at new diagnosis, from a patient treated with antithyroid drugs. The TCR sequence derives from a woman aged 45-65 years with Graves disease. This rearrangement joins TRBV10-3 to TRBJ2-1, with 9 bases matching TRBD2. The CDR3 nucleotides read TGTGCCATCAGTCAAGAGACTAGCGGAGACAATGAGCAGTTCTTC. Protein product: CAISQETSGDNEQFF.